These T cell receptor beta chains were read from a single sample in a study of cytomegalovirus exposure and HLA in healthy donors. Generated by immunoSEQ multiplex PCR, the TCRdb table keeps only in-frame clones and is missing some. The sample holds 150,000 or so clones, about 86% seen once. Sequencing was carried out using PBMCs. The receptors were gathered from a human donor in good health. Each CDR3 is given with its conserved first and last residue. Fields, in order: V gene, J gene, D gene, clone size, CDR3 protein, CDR3 DNA. A D gene is named only where the DNA matches it firmly. Clone size is not always given. Where it is, it says once, few, many or a class for expanded clones.

TRBV5-1,TRBJ2-1,TRBD2,-,CASSITSVHSYNEQFF,TGCGCCAGCAGCATAACTAGCGTCCACTCCTACAATGAGCAGTTCTTC
TRBV15,TRBJ1-2,TRBD1,-,CATSRNRGRTYGYTF,TGTGCCACCAGCAGAAACAGGGGGCGGACCTATGGCTACACCTTC
TRBV5-8,TRBJ2-7,-,-,CATTNLYEQYF,TGTGCCACAACAAACCTCTACGAGCAGTACTTC
TRBV2,TRBJ2-5,-,-,CASSLTGLQETQYF,TGTGCCAGCAGTCTGACAGGCTTACAAGAGACCCAGTACTTC
TRBV7-3,TRBJ2-7,-,few,CASSLYEEYEQYF,TGTGCCAGCAGCTTATATGAGGAATACGAGCAGTACTTC
TRBV11-3,TRBJ2-2,TRBD1,-,CASSLQGQTGELFF,TGTGCCAGCAGCCTCCAGGGACAGACCGGGGAGCTGTTTTTT
TRBV6-5,TRBJ2-1,TRBD2,-,CASSGSSGNYNEQFF,TGTGCCAGCAGCGGAAGTAGCGGGAATTACAATGAGCAGTTCTTC
TRBV9,TRBJ2-7,TRBD1,-,CASSVGDSAYEQYF,TGTGCCAGCAGCGTAGGGGACAGTGCCTACGAGCAGTACTTC
TRBV29-1,TRBJ2-7,TRBD2,few,CSVELADYEQYF,TGCAGCGTTGAACTAGCGGACTACGAGCAGTACTTC
TRBV7-7,TRBJ2-1,-,-,CASSGSGQNHNEQFF,TGTGCTAGCAGCGGGTCGGGACAGAACCACAATGAGCAGTTCTTC
TRBV28,TRBJ1-2,TRBD1,-,CASSLRNDRVSGYTF,TGTGCCAGCAGTTTACGCAACGACAGGGTCAGTGGCTACACCTTC
TRBV7-3,TRBJ2-2,TRBD2,once,CASSVGLAGGPLFF,TGTGCCAGCAGCGTGGGACTAGCGGGAGGGCCGCTGTTTTTT
TRBV7-6,TRBJ1-1,-,-,CASSYWTENTEAFF,TGTGCCAGCAGCTACTGGACAGAGAACACTGAAGCTTTCTTT
TRBV30,TRBJ1-1,-,once,CAWRFRGIRNTEAFF,TGTGCCTGGAGATTTAGGGGGATAAGGAACACTGAAGCTTTCTTT
TRBV6-1,TRBJ2-5,-,-,CASSLQGIGEETQYF,TGTGCCAGCAGCCTACAGGGAATTGGTGAAGAGACCCAGTACTTC
TRBV27,TRBJ1-2,-,-,CASSFSNRVGSYTF,TGTGCCAGCAGTTTCAGTAACAGGGTAGGCAGCTACACCTTC
TRBV29-1,TRBJ2-7,-,-,CSVLQAGLSYEQYF,TGCAGCGTCCTTCAGGCCGGACTTTCCTACGAGCAGTACTTC
TRBV7-6,TRBJ1-2,TRBD1,-,CASSPLTMTGTFDYGYTF,TGTGCCAGCAGCCCCCTGACGATGACAGGGACGTTCGACTATGGCTACACCTTC
TRBV7-9,TRBJ2-1,-,-,CASSLGLVHEQFF,TGTGCCAGCAGCTTAGGACTAGTTCATGAGCAGTTCTTC
TRBV5-4,TRBJ2-2,TRBD1,-,CASSFRQGQGGELFF,TGTGCCAGCAGCTTCAGACAGGGACAAGGCGGGGAGCTGTTTTTT
TRBV6-6,TRBJ2-7,TRBD1,-,CASSSQQGVYEQYF,TGTGCCAGCAGTTCCCAACAGGGGGTCTACGAGCAGTACTTC
TRBV6-6,TRBJ2-7,TRBD2,-,CASSGGYGAGAYEQYF,TGTGCCAGCAGTGGGGGTTACGGAGCGGGGGCCTACGAGCAGTACTTC
TRBV5-1,TRBJ2-1,-,-,CASSSLVGNEQFF,TGCGCCAGCAGCTCACTAGTCGGCAATGAGCAGTTCTTC
TRBV2,TRBJ1-5,-,-,CASSNRVISNQPQHF,TGTGCCAGCAGTAACAGGGTTATTAGCAATCAGCCCCAGCATTTT
TRBV11-2,TRBJ2-7,TRBD1,-,CASSSIARRDRDSYEQYF,TGTGCCAGCAGCTCCATTGCGAGGCGGGACAGGGACTCCTACGAGCAGTACTTC
TRBV11-2,TRBJ2-7,TRBD1,-,CASSLVATGGTYEQYF,TGTGCCAGCAGCTTAGTTGCCACAGGGGGTACCTACGAGCAGTACTTC
TRBV15,TRBJ2-3,TRBD2,-,CATSRRTVSGRAVDTQYF,TGTGCCACCAGCCGGAGGACAGTTAGCGGGAGGGCGGTAGATACGCAGTATTTT
TRBV28,TRBJ1-1,-,-,CASSPAYSTRRTEAFF,TGTGCCAGCAGTCCTGCTTACAGTACCCGAAGGACTGAAGCTTTCTTT
TRBV19,TRBJ1-1,TRBD1,-,CASSPTGGADTEAFF,TGTGCCAGTAGTCCCACAGGGGGCGCCGACACTGAAGCTTTCTTT
TRBV18,TRBJ1-2,TRBD1,-,CASSPGQGAPHGYTF,TGTGCCAGCTCACCTGGACAGGGAGCACCCCATGGCTACACCTTC
TRBV7-2,TRBJ2-7,-,few,CASSQGGNEQYF,TGTGCCAGCAGCCAGGGGGGCAACGAGCAGTACTTC
TRBV28,TRBJ2-5,-,few,CASSTRLLAEYQETQYF,TGTGCCAGCAGTACCCGACTATTAGCGGAGTACCAAGAGACCCAGTACTTC
TRBV15,TRBJ1-5,-,-,CATSRLGPQHF,TGTGCCACCAGCAGACTCGGGCCCCAGCATTTT
TRBV18,TRBJ1-1,-,-,CASSPQGGTEAFF,TGTGCCAGCTCACCCCAGGGTGGCACTGAAGCTTTCTTT
TRBV18,TRBJ2-2,TRBD2,-,CASSPGSGTGELFF,TGTGCCAGCTCACCGGGTAGCGGGACCGGGGAGCTGTTTTTT